The table lists the clone carrying this T cell receptor (beta chain) with a few counts. The antigen is undetermined. The sample is drawn from a study of identical twins. Notes on the study in general: Researchers reported weaker excess twin sharing in beta out-of-frame sequences. When twins shared out-of-frame alpha sequences, those sequences had excess low generation probability. The study found that models underestimated out-of-frame TCR alpha sharing in monozygotic twins.

TCRdb re-derived calls from the 5' RACE reads in MiXCR, one entry per CDR3 protein. Altogether about 490,000 distinct CDR3 sequences are present, about 16% being singletons, with the ten largest covering roughly 0.4%. Germline V gene lookup returns CDR1 SGHRS and CDR2 YFSETQ. Germline trimming cut 2 bases from V and 5 bases from J; bases unmatched to any gene: 5. This CDR3 is 16 amino acids long. These data were also reused for a study on yellow fever vaccine responses in identical twins. That paper adds: Twins reportedly appeared to share part of their vaccine T cell response while keeping part individual.

V usage is TRBV5-1 and J usage is TRBJ1-6, with TRBD1 identical over 9 bases. This receptor was obtained from a woman under 30 in good health. Sequenced sample: CD4+ T cells sorted from blood. Here the CDR3 DNA reads TGCGCCAGCAGCTTACGCGGGACAGGGAATAATTCACCCCTCCACTTT. It yields the protein CASSLRGTGNNSPLHF.